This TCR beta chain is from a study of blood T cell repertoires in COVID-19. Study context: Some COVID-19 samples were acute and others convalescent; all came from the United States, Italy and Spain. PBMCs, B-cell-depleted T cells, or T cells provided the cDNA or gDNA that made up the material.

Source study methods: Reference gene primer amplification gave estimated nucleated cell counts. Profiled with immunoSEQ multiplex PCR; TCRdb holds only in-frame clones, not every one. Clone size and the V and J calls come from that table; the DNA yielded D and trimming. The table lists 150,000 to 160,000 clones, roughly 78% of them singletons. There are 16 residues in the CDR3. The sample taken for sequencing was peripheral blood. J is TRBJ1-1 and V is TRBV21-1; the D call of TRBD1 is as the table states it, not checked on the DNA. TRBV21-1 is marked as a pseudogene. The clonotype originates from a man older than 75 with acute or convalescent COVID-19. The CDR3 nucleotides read TGTGCCAGCAGCAAAGTTGAGGGGGAACAAGGAGCTGAAGCTTTCTTT. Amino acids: CASSKVEGEQGAEAFF.